This section outlines one T cell receptor beta chain sequence together with its context. The CDR3 totals 16 residues. Per germline, CDR1 SNHLY and CDR2 FYNNEI. With 1 base removed from V and 6 bases from J, the gap between germline ends came to 15 bases. Those enrolled, adults aged about 18 to 89 years, came from 25 or so US areas. Cohort 3 recovered donors had two negative PCRs, clearance, or symptom resolution. The entry originates in a study of blood T cell repertoires in COVID-19. Study-level background: The United States, Italy and Spain supplied acute and convalescent COVID-19 samples.

The repertoire was sequenced with immunoSEQ multiplex PCR; TCRdb's copy has only in-frame clones and lacks some. The sample has some 300,000 clones; just under 90% are singletons. The J gene is TRBJ1-4, the V gene TRBV2; D is undetermined. Material for sequencing was PBMCs or T cells enriched from blood (not recorded which). This TCR came from a woman aged 25 to 45 who had recovered from COVID-19. CDR3 coding DNA: TGTGCCAGCAGTGAAGTTAGAGACACCGCTGATGAAAAACTGTTTTTT. It is translated as CASSEVRDTADEKLFF.